This T cell receptor beta chain was identified in a study of blood T cell repertoires in COVID-19. Study-level information: Sites across the United States, Italy and Spain contributed samples from acute and convalescent COVID-19. Sources were T cells, B-cell-depleted T cells, or PBMCs; the material itself was cDNA or gDNA.

Per the authors' pipeline: Reference gene primers were amplified, and this amplification served to estimate nucleated cell counts. Some clones are missing from TCRdb's copy, which holds only in-frame ones; the method was immunoSEQ multiplex PCR. V and J calls and clone size are given by that table; D and trimming were obtained from the DNA. The sample has about 220,000 clones, about 80% seen once; the top ten hold roughly 2.4%. Looked up from germline, CDR1 is KGHDR and CDR2 is SFDVKD. The length of the CDR3 is 21 residues. Trimming left V 0 bases short and J 0 bases short, with 20 bases between. Material: peripheral blood. The chain uses TRBV24-1 and TRBJ2-6, with a weak D call TRBD2 (5 bases). This receptor was identified in an older woman with acute or convalescent COVID-19. The CDR3, as DNA: TGTGCCACCAGTGATTTGCTAGGAACTTGGACTCTAAGCTCTGGGGCCAACGTCCTGACTTTC. Translating it yields CATSDLLGTWTLSSGANVLTF.